The source of this T cell receptor (beta chain) is a study of identifying expanded T cells in peripheral blood. Study observations and caveats: Technical replicates showed about 1.2 changed clones; two weeks about 16.4; four weeks 19. Across healthy donors, higher total template counts meant significantly greater approximately two-week count variance.

Repertoires were generated with immunoSEQ multiplex PCR, while TCRdb's copy carries only in-frame clones and drops some. The sample consists of about 97,000 clones, roughly nine tenths of them appearing once. No infections or other immune events were documented during collection. Concerning this clone itself: Its target is not known.

This CDR3 is built from 16 residues. From germline, CDR1 is MNHNY and CDR2 SVGAGI (reference sequence). The ends were cut back, 8 bases at V and 5 bases at J, with 23 bases in the middle. V and J are TRBV6-6 and TRBJ2-3; D not resolved. This receptor was identified in a person aged 18-70 years in good health. The sequenced sample consisted of blood. CDR3 nucleotide sequence: TGTGCCAGCCCCTACCCAGAACCCTTTGCACAAGATACGCAGTATTTT. Encoded protein: CASPYPEPFAQDTQYF.